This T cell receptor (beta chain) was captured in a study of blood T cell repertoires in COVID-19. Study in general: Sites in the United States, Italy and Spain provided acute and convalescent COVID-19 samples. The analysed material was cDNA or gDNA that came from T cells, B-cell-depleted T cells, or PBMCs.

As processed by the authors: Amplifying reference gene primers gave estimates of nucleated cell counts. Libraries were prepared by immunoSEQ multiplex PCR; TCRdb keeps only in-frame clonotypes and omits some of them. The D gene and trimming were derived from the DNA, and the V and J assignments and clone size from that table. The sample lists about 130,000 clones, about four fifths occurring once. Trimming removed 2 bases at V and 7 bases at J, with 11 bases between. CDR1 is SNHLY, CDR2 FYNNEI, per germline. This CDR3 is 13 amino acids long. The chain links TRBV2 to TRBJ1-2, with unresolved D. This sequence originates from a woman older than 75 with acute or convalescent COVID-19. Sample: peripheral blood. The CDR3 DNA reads TGTGCCAGCAGTGAACTTATACTCGGTGGCTACACCTTC. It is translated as CASSELILGGYTF.